Included here is one T cell receptor (beta chain) sequence, with context. This entry is derived from a study of blood T cell repertoires in COVID-19. Turning to the study itself: Some COVID-19 samples were acute and others convalescent; all came from the United States, Italy and Spain. The cDNA or gDNA used as material had been derived from T cells, B-cell-depleted T cells, or PBMCs.

Authors' data handling: Reference gene primer amplification in the assay estimated nucleated cell counts. Produced via immunoSEQ multiplex PCR; TCRdb's table is partial and in-frame only. The DNA was the basis for D and trimming; V, J and clone size are from that table. The table includes about 210,000 clones, under 90% detected once. The germline V and J ends were trimmed by 7 bases and 6 bases, with 12 bases remaining between them. The CDR3 extends over 11 amino acids. The germline V gene has CDR1 GTSNPN and CDR2 SVGIG (reference sequence). The chain links TRBV30 to TRBJ1-2; the D gene is possibly TRBD1 (5 bases). The TCR sequence derives from a man aged 55 to 69 with acute or convalescent COVID-19. Sample: peripheral blood. DNA of the CDR3: TGTGCCTTTCTGGGAGGGGATGGCTACACCTTC. Translating it yields CAFLGGDGYTF. Full variable domain (missing parts from reference TRBV30 and TRBJ1-2): SQTIHQWPATLVQPVGSPLSLECTVEGTSNPNLYWYRQAAGRGLQLLFYSVGIGQISSEVPQNLSASRPQDRQFILSSKKLLLSDSGFYLCAFLGGDGYTFGSGTRLTVV.